Below, one T cell receptor (beta chain) is given with its context. Other nucleotide sequences from this sample produce the same CDR3. Using immunoSEQ multiplex PCR, the repertoire was profiled, and TCRdb retains in-frame clones only, with some absent. The sample lists 85,000 to 90,000 clones; 90% to 95% were seen once. This CDR3 spans 17 amino acids. V was clipped by 0 bases and J by 1 base; unmatched bases: 6. In germline, CDR1 is SGDLS, CDR2 YYNGEE. This specimen comes from a study of PD-L1 blockade in urothelial cancer. Study as a whole: Males with bladder-origin urothelial cancer constituted about nine tenths of the roughly 29 patients.

Sequencing used PBMCs, obtained around atezolizumab (anti-PD-L1) treatment. This rearrangement joins TRBV9 to TRBJ2-5; 10 bases are shared with TRBD2. This TCR was sampled from a man in his fifties or sixties with urothelial cancer. The CDR3 nucleotides read TGTGCCAGCAGCGTAGGTTTAGCGGGGGGTCTCCAAGAGACCCAGTACTTC. The encoded protein is CASSVGLAGGLQETQYF.